These 5 T cell receptor beta chains were sequenced from one sample in a study of lung T cells in sarcoidosis with Löfgren's syndrome. TCRdb redid the calling of the reads with MiXCR, one entry per CDR3 protein. The sample lists about 19,000 distinct CDR3 sequences; 21% were seen once. Sequencing used CD4+ T cells from bronchoalveolar lavage. These receptor sequences come from a human donor with sarcoidosis (Löfgren's syndrome or another form), or a control subject (not recorded which).

Points on this clonotype: A read error is possible here, since a much larger clone lies one base away. The chain recombines TRBV4-1 with TRBJ2-1, with D perhaps matching TRBD2 (6 bases). The CDR3 contains 15 residues. Germline V lookup: CDR1 MGHRA, CDR2 YSYEKL. The CDR3 DNA reads TGCGCCAGCAGCCAAGATCTCGGGATCGCGGGACCCTTGCTCTTC. This codes for CASSQDLGIAGPLLF.

Judged by abundance, this clonotype is medium-sized (0.01 to 0.1%). The chain recombines TRBV15 with TRBJ2-7; a weak D match, TRBD1 (5 bases). Trimming pared 0 bases from V and 2 bases from J, leaving 8 bases between. Germline V gene lookup returns CDR1 LNHNV and CDR2 YYDKDF (reference sequence). CDR3 length equals 14 residues. The CDR3 sequence: CATSRDQGTYEQYF. The CDR3 DNA reads as TGTGCCACCAGCAGAGATCAGGGAACCTACGAGCAGTACTTC.

This chain uses TRBV7-3 with TRBJ1-2, with D uncertain. V lost 5 bases and J 5 bases, leaving 12 bases between the germline ends. Germline lookup yields CDR1 SGHTA and CDR2 FQGTGA. This CDR3 has 13 amino acids. The DNA for the CDR3 is TGTGCCAGCAGCCGAATAGGCAGTTATGGCTACACCTTC. Translated, it gives CASSRIGSYGYTF.

This clonotype has just a few counts. The V call is TRBV29-1, the J call TRBJ2-1; 10 bases match TRBD2. Looked up from germline, CDR1 is SQVTM and CDR2 is ANQGSEA. Unmatched junction bases numbered 5, after V lost 7 bases and J lost 5 bases. The CDR3 consists of 13 residues. DNA of the CDR3: TGCAGCGCCTGGACTAGCGGCGACAATGAGCAGTTCTTC. This gives the protein CSAWTSGDNEQFF.

With respect to this clonotype: This may be a read error: a much more frequent sequence differs by one nucleotide. The rearrangement links TRBV4-3 to TRBJ2-7; TRBD1 is a possible D gene (6 bases). The CDR3 has 14 residues. Germline loops: CDR1 LGHNA, CDR2 YSLEER. Here the CDR3 reads CASSQEWGHYEQCF. CDR3 sequence (DNA): TGCGCCAGCAGCCAAGAGTGGGGGCACTACGAGCAGTGCTTC.